This T cell receptor beta chain was identified during a study of early T cells in non-severe SARS-CoV-2 infection. Study results and caveats: In VDJdb matching, anti-spike CD8 responses were favored while private and CD4 specificities went missing.

At least ten counts were recorded for this clonotype. Its specificity is not known. Unique molecular identifiers were affixed to single, distinct cDNA molecules. MiXCR, run by TCRdb on the 5' RACE reads, gives a single entry per CDR3 protein. Altogether approximately 47,000 distinct CDR3 sequences are present, 6.2% being singletons, with the ten largest covering around 7%. The CDR3 loop spans 16 amino acids. Trimming shortened V by 2 bases and J by 2 bases, and 17 bases separated the two germline ends. Per germline, CDR1 SGHRS and CDR2 YFSETQ. This chain uses TRBV5-1 with TRBJ2-7; no definite D call. The starting material was whole blood, obtained at baseline. The clonotype originates from an adult who was a healthcare worker with PCR-confirmed SARS-CoV-2 infection or an uninfected control (not recorded which). DNA of the CDR3: TGCGCCAGCAGCTTTCGGAATGAGAGAGGAACCTACGAGCAGTACTTC. This sequence encodes CASSFRNERGTYEQYF.